This TCR beta chain was captured in a study of siplizumab effects on memory and regulatory T cells. CDR1 KGHSH and CDR2 LQKENI come from the germline V gene. Germline trimming cut 3 bases from V and 0 bases from J; bases unmatched to any gene: 7. The CDR3 is made up of 16 amino acids. Produced via immunoSEQ multiplex PCR; TCRdb's table is partial and in-frame only. Among 20,000 or so clones listed, 44% were seen once. With respect to this clone: The antigen is unknown.

Mixed lymphocyte reaction cells underwent less than 7 days of coculture at 37°C. The J gene is TRBJ1-1, the V gene TRBV18; 7 bases map to TRBD1. Sequencing was carried out using CFSE-low (dividing) CD4+ T cells sorted from an allogeneic mixed lymphocyte reaction. The TCR was taken from a human donor in good health; the cells came from an allogeneic mixed lymphocyte reaction. Some clones in this sample may be carry-over from other donors' samples. The CDR3 reads CASSPETGYVNTEAFF. The CDR3 DNA reads TGTGCCAGCTCACCCGAGACAGGGTACGTGAACACTGAAGCTTTCTTT.